Given below is one T cell receptor (beta chain) in context. Its antigen is not known. This CDR3 comprises 14 residues. Germline V gives CDR1 SNHLY, CDR2 FYNNEI. V lost 3 bases and J lost 5, with 8 bases in between. The sample originates from a study of T cell responses to AZD1222 COVID-19 vaccine. Whole-study results and caveats: Two AZD1222 doses significantly raised spike-specific TCR breadth and depth over controls.

The table came from immunoSEQ multiplex PCR; TCRdb's copy has only in-frame clones and leaves some out. Of some 89,000 clones listed, roughly 87% were seen once; the top ten hold over 2%. Sequencing was performed on peripheral blood, taken on day 0 of AZD1222 vaccination. The genes are TRBV2 and TRBJ1-6, with no clear D. This clonotype was sampled from an adult in good health. Written as DNA, the CDR3 is TGTGCCAGCAGTGAGGTCAAGAATAATTCACCCCTCCACTTT. It specifies CASSEVKNNSPLHF.